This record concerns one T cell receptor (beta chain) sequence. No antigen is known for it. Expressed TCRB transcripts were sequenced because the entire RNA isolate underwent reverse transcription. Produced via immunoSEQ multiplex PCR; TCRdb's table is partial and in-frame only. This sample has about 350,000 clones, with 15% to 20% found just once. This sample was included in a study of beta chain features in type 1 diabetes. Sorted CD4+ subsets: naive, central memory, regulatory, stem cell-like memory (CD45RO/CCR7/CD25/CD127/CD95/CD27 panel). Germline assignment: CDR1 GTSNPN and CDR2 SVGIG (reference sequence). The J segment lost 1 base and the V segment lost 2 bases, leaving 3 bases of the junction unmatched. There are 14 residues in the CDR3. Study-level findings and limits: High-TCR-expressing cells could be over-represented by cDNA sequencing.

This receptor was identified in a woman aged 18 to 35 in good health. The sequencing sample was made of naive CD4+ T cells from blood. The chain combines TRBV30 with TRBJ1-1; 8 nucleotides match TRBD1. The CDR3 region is CAWSKDRGNTEAFF. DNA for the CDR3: TGTGCCTGGAGTAAAGACAGGGGGAACACTGAAGCTTTCTTT.